Following are 18 T cell receptor beta chains from one sample sequenced in a study of early stage breast cancer tumors. Sequenced by immunoSEQ multiplex PCR; TCRdb stores in-frame clones only, minus some. This sample carries tens of thousands of clones, around 80% of them seen once, and the ten largest clones take roughly 3.5%. The sequenced sample was blood. The receptors derive from a person in their forties with breast cancer.

V gene TRBV2 combines with J gene TRBJ1-2; 7 bases agree with TRBD1. CDR3 length: 14 residues. Germline lookup yields CDR1 SNHLY and CDR2 FYNNEI. V gave up 5 bases and J gave up 8 bases; unmatched junction bases: 11. The CDR3 DNA reads TGTGCCAGCAGTCCCTTGACAGGGATGAGCGGCTACACCTTC. Residues: CASSPLTGMSGYTF.

By sample fraction, this clone is medium-sized. J is TRBJ2-7 and V is TRBV20-1, with TRBD1 matching 7 bases. Germline CDR1 and CDR2: DFQATT and SNEGSKA (reference sequence). The CDR3 is 11 amino acids. With V trimmed by 5 bases and J by 9 bases, 7 bases remained unmatched. The CDR3 nucleotides are TGCAGTGCTTCCCAGGGGGATTGGCAGTACTTC. Its translation: CSASQGDWQYF.

V and J are TRBV15 and TRBJ2-5, with unresolved D. The CDR3 covers 12 residues. V was trimmed by 4 bases and J by 5 bases, leaving 8 bases between them. CDR1 is LNHNV and CDR2 is YYDKDF in the germline V gene (reference sequence). In DNA, the CDR3 is TGTGCCACCAGCAATCAACGGGAGACCCAGTACTTC. This sequence encodes CATSNQRETQYF.

V usage is TRBV18 and J usage is TRBJ1-3; perhaps TRBD1 as D (5 bases). There are 16 residues in the CDR3. Looked up from germline, CDR1 is KGHSH and CDR2 is LQKENI. The V gene lost 2 bases and the J gene lost 0 bases, with 11 bases spanning the gap. CDR3 protein: CASSPIDSGSGNTIYF. In nucleotides, the CDR3 is TGTGCCAGCTCACCAATTGACAGCGGCTCTGGAAACACCATATATTTT.

This rearrangement joins TRBV2 to TRBJ1-5; 9 nucleotides line up with TRBD1. CDR3 length: 15 residues. Trimming at V came to 7 bases and at J to 5 bases, leaving 9 bases not matched to a gene. CDR1 and CDR2 from the germline V gene are SNHLY and FYNNEI. CDR3 sequence reads: CASNLDRGQDQPQHF. CDR3 in DNA: TGTGCCAGCAACTTGGACAGGGGTCAGGATCAGCCCCAGCATTTT.

V and J are TRBV28 and TRBJ2-5; TRBD2 agrees at 11 bases. Trimming took 8 bases from V and 2 from J; bases not matched to a gene: 4. The CDR3 extends over 14 amino acids. From germline, CDR1 is MDHEN and CDR2 SYDVKM. CDR3 region: CASLAGGEQETQYF. The CDR3 DNA is TGTGCCAGCTTAGCGGGAGGGGAGCAAGAGACCCAGTACTTC.

The V and J genes are TRBV15 and TRBJ2-1, with 10 bases aligning to TRBD2. The CDR3 extends over 15 amino acids. J was trimmed by 6 bases and V by 8 bases; bases with no gene match: 10. The germline V gene encodes CDR1 LNHNV and CDR2 YYDKDF (reference sequence). CDR3 sequence: CATRLQREGINEQFF. The DNA of the CDR3 is TGTGCCACCCGCCTTCAGCGGGAGGGTATCAATGAGCAGTTCTTC.

J is TRBJ1-5 and V is TRBV7-8; no clear D. Germline V gene lookup returns CDR1 SGHVS and CDR2 FQNEAQ. V was pared by 5 bases and J by 0 bases, with 11 bases between. The CDR3 runs to 15 residues. The CDR3 here is CASSQMGTSNQPQHF. The CDR3 coding sequence is TGTGCCAGCAGCCAGATGGGCACTAGCAATCAGCCCCAGCATTTT. The full variable domain, rest sourced from reference TRBV7-8 and TRBJ1-5, is GAGVSQSPRYKVAKRGQDVALRCDPISGHVSLFWYQQALGQGPEFLTYFQNEAQLDKSGLPSDRFFAERPEGSVSTLKIQRTQQEDSAVYLCASSQMGTSNQPQHFGDGTRLSIL.

V and J are TRBV30 and TRBJ2-1, with 9 bases fitting TRBD2. Germline loops: CDR1 GTSNPN, CDR2 SVGIG (reference sequence). Trimming removed 2 bases from V and 6 bases from J; junction bases left unmatched: 8. The CDR3 is 15 amino acids. CDR3 sequence reads: CAWSPLGLASNEQFF. CDR3 nucleotide sequence: TGTGCCTGGAGTCCCCTCGGACTAGCGAGCAATGAGCAGTTCTTC.

J is TRBJ2-3 and V is TRBV7-2, with D unclear. This CDR3 spans 13 amino acids. Germline values: CDR1 SGHTA, CDR2 FQGNSA. V lost 1 base, J lost 3 bases, and 5 bases lay in between. CDR3 coding DNA: TGTGCCAGCAGCTTAGACGCTACAGATACGCAGTATTTT. Protein: CASSLDATDTQYF.

V is TRBV6-5 and J is TRBJ2-6; tentatively, D is TRBD1 (6 bases). CDR1 MNHEY and CDR2 SVGAGI come from the germline V gene. With 8 bases removed from V and 1 base from J, the gap between germline ends came to 12 bases. The CDR3 has 15 residues. The chain's CDR3 is CASLARGSGANVLTF. The DNA for the CDR3 is TGTGCCAGCCTGGCCAGGGGTTCTGGGGCCAACGTCCTGACTTTC.

The chain is built from TRBV9 and TRBJ2-3; D possibly corresponds to TRBD2 (5 bases). CDR1 SGDLS and CDR2 YYNGEE come from the germline V gene. V lost 4 bases and J lost 2, with 14 bases in between. The length of the CDR3 is 15 residues. The CDR3, as DNA: TGTGCCAGCAGCTTAGGAGGCCACCCCACAGATACGCAGTATTTT. As protein: CASSLGGHPTDTQYF.

The chain links TRBV4-1 to TRBJ2-1; 14 positions match TRBD2. Germline V gene lookup returns CDR1 MGHRA and CDR2 YSYEKL. The V segment lost 2 bases and the J segment 7 bases; nucleotides outside the gene matches: 10. This CDR3 region has 18 residues. The chain's CDR3 is CASSQSGGGTSGSNEQFF. For the CDR3, the DNA is TGCGCCAGCAGCCAATCAGGGGGGGGGACTAGCGGGAGTAATGAGCAGTTCTTC.

The rearrangement links TRBV19 to TRBJ2-7; D is perhaps TRBD2 (5 bases). The CDR3 is 14 residues long. V was cut by 3 bases and J by 6 bases, with 15 bases left in between. Germline V lookup: CDR1 LNHDA, CDR2 SQIVND (reference sequence). CDR3 in DNA: TGTGCCAGTAGTATTGTAGCGTTAGTTGCCGAGCAGTACTTC. Translated, it gives CASSIVALVAEQYF.

In its sample, this clone was seen once. Mismatch with germline at one junction end may stem from a read error. This CDR3 is CASSEGQGARNEQFF. CDR3 nucleotides: TGTGCTAGCAGCGAGGGACAGGGGGCCCGCAATGAGCAGTTCTTC. The rearrangement links TRBV7-7 to TRBJ2-1; 12 bases are shared with TRBD1. This CDR3 has 15 residues. Germline V lookup: CDR1 SSHAT, CDR2 FNYEAQ (reference sequence).

To note about this clone: One end of the junction is discordant with germline, which a read error may explain. This chain connects TRBV7-3 to TRBJ2-2; D is unresolved. The CDR3 loop spans 14 amino acids. CDR1 SGHTA and CDR2 FQGTGA come from the germline V gene. This chain's CDR3 is CASSHGPNPGELFF. The CDR3 region has the DNA TGTGCCAGCAGTCATGGACCGAACCCCGGGGAGCTGTTTTTT.

In its sample, this clone was seen once. V usage is TRBV27 and J usage is TRBJ1-5; D is ambiguous. The CDR3 consists of 13 residues. The V end lost 1 base, the J end lost 5 bases, and 6 bases lay between the germline ends. Germline-derived CDR1 and CDR2 are MNHEY and SMNVEV (reference sequence). The CDR3, as DNA: TGTGCCAGCAGTTTATGGCTGGATCAGCCCCAGCATTTT. Translation gives CASSLWLDQPQHF.

V gene TRBV6-1 combines with J gene TRBJ1-2; 7 positions agree with TRBD1. Germline V CDR1 and CDR2: MNHNS, SASEGT. The CDR3 consists of 19 residues. Trimming took 0 bases from V and 2 from J; bases not matched to a gene: 15. The CDR3 loop is CASSEARQPRKGQNYGYTF. DNA for the CDR3: TGTGCCAGCAGTGAAGCGCGGCAGCCCAGGAAGGGACAGAACTATGGCTACACCTTC.